The TCR beta chain described here comes from a study of CD8 T cells in ankylosing spondylitis (dated by TCRdb to the late 2010s). About the full investigation: The study set out to find disease-linked TCR variants by profiling T cell receptor beta repertoires in ankylosing spondylitis patients and healthy donors. The whole study cohort included over a hundred healthy donors and 20 to 25 ankylosing spondylitis patients. Peripheral blood samples were taken, and synovial fluid was additionally collected from ankylosing spondylitis patients. Findings and caveats that apply to the study as a whole: A TCR beta motif of about 8 highly homologous amino acid variants appeared characteristic of blood from ankylosing spondylitis patients. A CD8+ phenotype was shown by the disease-linked clones, which were found at relatively low frequencies in peripheral blood. Significant enrichment of the disease-linked clones was reported in matched synovial fluid samples from ankylosing spondylitis patients. Some TCR beta motif variants had previously been reported in synovial fluid and blood of reactive arthritis patients, which suggested common disease-initiation mechanisms.

The sequencer listed for this sample is Illumina HiSeq 2500. TCR beta libraries were prepared by quantitative 5'-RACE with molecular barcodes. Turning to the authors' computational methods: A new computational method, built on a probabilistic model of VDJ rearrangement, was used to identify disease-linked TCR variants. TCRdb reprocessed the public reads (quality trimming at Q25 with fastp, clone calling with MiXCR) and kept in-frame beta chains. Under each unique CDR3 protein, matching rows form one entry showing the most common genes and DNA. In this record, the V and J calls reflect TCRdb's handling and not the investigators' own analysis. The sample table shows 700,000 or so distinct CDR3 sequences, and around 17% are seen once. The leading ten clones occupy about 19% of the sample. Points on this clonotype: Its antigen has not been determined. The sample holds no much larger clone one base away, and base qualities are not on file.

From the cysteine through the phenylalanine, the CDR3 covers 13 amino acids. Solely the CDR3 DNA is kept, with 39 bases framed from the first base. V was cut back by 7 bases and J by 3 bases, leaving a gap of 10 bases between them. The receptor chain draws on TRBV12-3 or TRBV12-4 and TRBJ1-5, and TRBD1 may be the D gene, going by 6 matching bases. Sequencing input: blood, either unsorted or a sorted T cell fraction (not recorded which). This TCR was sampled from a male donor with ankylosing spondylitis. The nucleotide sequence reads as follows: TGTGCCAGCAAAACAGGGACCAATCAGCCCCAGCATTTT. This yields the protein CASKTGTNQPQHF.